These 17 T cell receptor beta chains were all obtained from the same sample, sequenced in a study of blood T cells in healthy people across ages. The use of a sample-barcoded 5' primer and a J-beta primer mix characterized a second PCR of about 7 to 12 cycles. TCRdb independently ran MiXCR on the 5' RACE reads; one entry per CDR3 protein. The sample carries hundreds of thousands of distinct CDR3 sequences, over 45% recorded once. The specimen was blood. The receptors were sampled from a man younger than 40 in good health.

The chain employs TRBV19 and TRBJ2-5; possible D gene TRBD1, 6 bases. The J call may not be correct, given that the DNA end is closer to TRBJ2-7. Germline-derived CDR1 and CDR2 are LNHDA and SQIVND (reference sequence). This CDR3 contains 16 residues. The CDR3 protein is CASSSSGHAGIHEQYF. In DNA form, the CDR3 reads TGTGCCAGTAGTTCATCGGGACACGCCGGAATCCACGAGCAGTACTTC.

V usage is TRBV20-1 and J usage is TRBJ2-1; 11 bases are a match to TRBD2. The CDR3 runs 13 residues. Germline CDR1 and CDR2: DFQATT and SNEGSKA (reference sequence). Here the CDR3 DNA reads TGCAGCGGTAGCGGGGGGGCCAGGAGTGAGCAGTTCTTC. The encoded protein is CSGSGGARSEQFF.

The chain recombines TRBV9 with TRBJ1-2; D is possibly TRBD1 (5 bases). The CDR3 sequence is 12 residues long. V was trimmed by 3 bases and J by 5 bases, leaving 8 bases between them. Germline CDR1 and CDR2: SGDLS and YYNGEE. CDR3 in DNA: TGTGCCAGCAGCGCCGCAGGGTATGGCTACACCTTC. Residues: CASSAAGYGYTF.

This clonotype was seen only a few times. The chain employs TRBV28 and TRBJ2-6, with D hard to call. The CDR3 loop spans 15 amino acids. Looked up from germline, CDR1 is MDHEN and CDR2 is SYDVKM. Trimming took 6 bases from V and 0 from J, leaving 9 bases between them. CDR3 in amino acids: CASRRTNSGANVLTF. CDR3 nucleotide sequence: TGTGCCAGCAGGCGAACTAACTCTGGGGCCAACGTCCTGACTTTC.

V gene TRBV6-1 combines with J gene TRBJ1-4; tentatively, D is TRBD1 (6 bases). Germline lookup yields CDR1 MNHNS and CDR2 SASEGT. V lost 4 bases and J lost 0, with 12 bases in between. This CDR3 spans 16 amino acids. For the CDR3, the DNA is TGTGCCAGCAGTGTTCGAGCAGGGGCAACTAATGAAAAACTGTTTTTT. Amino acids: CASSVRAGATNEKLFF.

This rearrangement joins TRBV18 to TRBJ1-3; TRBD1 might be the D (5 bases). V was shortened by 4 bases and J by 0 bases, with 16 bases between the two germline ends. The CDR3 consists of 17 residues. The germline V gene encodes CDR1 KGHSH and CDR2 LQKENI. This CDR3 is CASSLSRDAVSGNTIYF. Here the CDR3 DNA reads TGTGCCAGCTCACTATCGCGGGACGCAGTCTCTGGAAACACCATATATTTT.

This clonotype has a single count. The chain carries TRBV5-1 and TRBJ2-7; unclear D gene. The CDR3 covers 13 residues. Trimming took off 4 bases at V and 6 bases at J, with 14 bases between the two ends. Germline lookup yields CDR1 SGHRS and CDR2 YFSETQ. The CDR3 region has the DNA TGCGCCAGCAGCCCGGAAACGAAGGTCGAGCAGTACTTC. Encoded protein: CASSPETKVEQYF.

This CDR3 reads CASSQWTPRGRQPYNEQFF. The DNA of the CDR3 is TGTGCCAGCAGCCAATGGACTCCCCGTGGGAGACAGCCCTACAATGAGCAGTTCTTC. J is TRBJ2-1 and V is TRBV14; TRBD1 or TRBD2 may be the D gene (5 bases each). Trimming pared 2 bases from V and 2 bases from J, leaving 22 bases between. The germline V gene has CDR1 SGHDN and CDR2 FVKESK. The CDR3 loop spans 19 amino acids.

This clonotype has only a few counts. This rearrangement joins TRBV14 to TRBJ1-4; D possibly corresponds to TRBD1 (5 bases). V dropped 0 bases and J dropped 1 base, with 9 bases sitting between them. Germline CDR1 reads SGHDN; CDR2 reads FVKESK. There are 16 residues in the CDR3. The CDR3 is CASSQDRGGTNEKLFF. CDR3 bases: TGTGCCAGCAGCCAAGATCGGGGCGGAACTAATGAAAAACTGTTTTTT.

The chain recombines TRBV13 with TRBJ2-1; TRBD2 aligns across 7 bases. This CDR3 contains 16 residues. The junction had 14 bases not matched to a gene; V was cut back by 3 bases and J by 9 bases. The germline gives CDR1 PRHDT, CDR2 FYEKMQ (reference sequence). The CDR3 loop reads CASSFNLGGPFFEQFF. The DNA for the CDR3 is TGTGCCAGCAGCTTTAATTTGGGAGGGCCATTTTTTGAGCAGTTCTTC.

This rearrangement joins TRBV7-2 to TRBJ2-1; TRBD2 matches 10 bases. CDR1 is SGHTA and CDR2 is FQGNSA in the germline V gene. The V segment lost 5 bases and the J segment 2 bases; nucleotides outside the gene matches: 6. There are 16 residues in the CDR3. CDR3 bases: TGTGCCAGCAGCCCGCGGACTAGCGGTGCCTACAATGAGCAGTTCTTC. Protein: CASSPRTSGAYNEQFF.

The chain combines TRBV7-3 with TRBJ2-7, with 8 bases lining up with TRBD2. V lost 2 bases, J lost 0 bases, and 3 bases stayed unmatched. The CDR3 loop spans 15 amino acids. Germline-derived CDR1 and CDR2 are SGHTA and FQGTGA. This chain's CDR3 is CASSLQSGSSYEQYF. In DNA form, the CDR3 reads TGTGCCAGCAGCTTACAAAGCGGGAGCTCCTACGAGCAGTACTTC.

This clonotype has just a few counts. V gene TRBV20-1 combines with J gene TRBJ1-2; TRBD1 is a possible D gene (5 bases). This CDR3 contains 13 residues. Germline V gene sequence: CDR1 DFQATT, CDR2 SNEGSKA (reference sequence). With 5 bases removed from V and 8 bases from J, the gap between germline ends came to 18 bases. The chain's CDR3 is CSASPPGRGGYTF. The CDR3 DNA follows: TGCAGTGCTTCACCCCCGGGGCGGGGCGGCTACACCTTC.

This rearrangement joins TRBV29-1 to TRBJ2-3; D remains unclear. Germline assignment: CDR1 SQVTM and CDR2 ANQGSEA. This CDR3 has 11 residues. Trimming took 6 bases from V and 6 from J, leaving 10 bases between them. CDR3 amino acids: CSVASDDTQYF. DNA for the CDR3: TGCAGCGTCGCCTCGGACGATACGCAGTATTTT.

The chain is built from TRBV20-1 and TRBJ1-2, with D unclear. With 0 bases removed from V and 5 bases from J, the gap between germline ends came to 7 bases. This CDR3 is 12 amino acids long. Germline CDR1 DFQATT, CDR2 SNEGSKA (reference sequence). The CDR3 nucleotides read TGCAGTGCTAGAGACCGGATATATGGCTACACCTTC. Encoded protein: CSARDRIYGYTF.

The J gene is TRBJ2-7, the V gene TRBV20-1, with D perhaps matching TRBD1 (6 bases). The CDR3 spans 13 residues. Per germline, CDR1 DFQATT and CDR2 SNEGSKA (reference sequence). V was cut by 5 bases and J by 5 bases, with 16 bases left in between. The CDR3 protein is CSAYTDSPHEQYF. As DNA, the CDR3 is TGCAGTGCTTATACGGACAGTCCCCACGAGCAGTACTTC.

The J gene is TRBJ2-5, the V gene TRBV11-2; D is ambiguous. Germline V gene sequence: CDR1 SGHAT, CDR2 FQNNGV. The CDR3 covers 14 residues. Trimming left V 5 bases short and J 4 bases short, with 14 bases between. The CDR3 nucleotides are TGTGCCAGCAGCCGAGGAAGTGGCGGAGAGACCCAGTACTTC. Translation: CASSRGSGGETQYF.